Below are 11 T cell receptor beta chains sequenced from a single sample in a study of beta chain features in type 1 diabetes. What was sequenced were expressed TCRB transcripts, since all of the isolated RNA had been reverse transcribed. The protocol was immunoSEQ multiplex PCR, while the TCRdb copy is restricted to in-frame clones and leaves out a portion. This table holds roughly 150,000 clones, over 8.5% found once. Sequencing used central memory CD4+ T cells from blood. These receptor sequences come from a young man in good health.

This clone was seen a handful of times. J is TRBJ2-5 and V is TRBV4-3; D gene ambiguous. CDR3 length: 13 amino acids. Germline loops: CDR1 LGHNA, CDR2 YSLEER. V gave up 4 bases and J gave up 3 bases, with 9 bases separating them. CDR3 loop: CASSRILKETQYF. CDR3 nucleotide sequence: TGCGCCAGCAGCCGCATCCTCAAAGAGACCCAGTACTTC.

This clone was counted between two and nine times. The V gene is TRBV29-1, the J gene TRBJ2-1; possible D gene TRBD1, 5 bases. V shed 8 bases and J shed 9 bases, with 17 bases lying between them. CDR1 SQVTM and CDR2 ANQGSEA come from the germline V gene. This CDR3 contains 12 residues. CDR3 in amino acids: CSPPYGAVEQFF. The CDR3 nucleotides are TGCAGCCCCCCTTATGGGGCGGTTGAGCAGTTCTTC.

This clone was seen more than once but under ten times. In DNA form, the CDR3 reads TGCAGTGCTAGCCCCGGTGGCTACACCTTC. Translating gives CSASPGGYTF. The chain combines TRBV20-1 with TRBJ1-2, with unresolved D. Per germline, CDR1 DFQATT and CDR2 SNEGSKA (reference sequence). This CDR3 is built from 10 residues. Trimming removed 3 bases from V and 7 bases from J, with 6 bases in between.

This chain connects TRBV7-2 to TRBJ2-2; a possible D gene is TRBD2 (5 bases). CDR1 and CDR2 from the germline V gene are SGHTA and FQGNSA. The CDR3 has 13 amino acids. V lost 4 bases to trimming and J lost 7 bases, with 10 bases between them. The CDR3 region has the DNA TGTGCCAGCAGCTCCGCCGGGAACGGGGAGCTGTTTTTT. Its protein is CASSSAGNGELFF.

This sequence joins TRBV4-2 and TRBJ2-5; tentatively, D is TRBD2 (6 bases). CDR3 length equals 15 residues. Trimming cost V 0 bases and J 2 bases, with 10 bases left between them. The V gene's germline CDR1 is LGHNA and CDR2 YNFKEQ. CDR3 protein: CASSQDTSLQETQYF. The CDR3 DNA reads TGTGCCAGCAGCCAAGATACTAGCTTACAAGAGACCCAGTACTTC.

Only a few counts were recorded for this clone. The chain recombines TRBV10-3 with TRBJ1-1; TRBD1 might be the D (5 bases). There are 14 residues in the CDR3. The germline V gene has CDR1 ENHRY and CDR2 SYGVKD. V was cut by 11 bases and J by 0 bases, with 16 bases left in between. The CDR3 DNA follows: TGTGCCTCAACCTCGGGACCGATGAACACTGAAGCTTTCTTT. Amino acid sequence: CASTSGPMNTEAFF.

This clone was counted between two and nine times. Compared with germline, one end of the junction differs, possibly owing to a read error. The V call is TRBV7-7, the J call TRBJ2-3, with unresolved D. Per germline, CDR1 SSHAT and CDR2 FNYEAQ (reference sequence). The CDR3 sequence is 11 residues long. This CDR3 reads CASSQGDTQYF. In DNA, the CDR3 is TGTGCTAGCAGCCAAGGAGATACGCAGTATTTT.

V gene TRBV11-2 combines with J gene TRBJ1-4, with D perhaps matching TRBD1 (5 bases). This CDR3 spans 14 amino acids. Between the trimmed V and J ends, which lost 1 base and 7 bases, there was a span of 10 bases. Germline V gene data show CDR1 as SGHAT and CDR2 as FQNNGV. Here the CDR3 reads CASSLAGRGEKLFF. CDR3 bases: TGTGCCAGCAGCTTAGCTGGTAGGGGTGAAAAACTGTTTTTT.

This clone was seen only a few times. The CDR3 bases are TGTGCCAGCAGCGTAACCGCTGCCGGTCAGCCCCAGCATTTT. Translated: CASSVTAAGQPQHF. The V and J genes are TRBV9 and TRBJ1-5, with D uncertain. Germline V gives CDR1 SGDLS, CDR2 YYNGEE. Trimming pared 1 base from V and 6 bases from J, leaving 11 bases between. This CDR3 is 14 amino acids long. The whole variable domain, remainder taken from reference TRBV9 and TRBJ1-5, is DSGVTQTPKHLITATGQRVTLRCSPRSGDLSVYWYQQSLDQGLQFLIQYYNGEERAKGNILERFSAQQFPDLHSELNLSSLELGDSALYFCASSVTAAGQPQHFGDGTRLSIL.

This CDR3 reads CASSLGQNTDTQYF. The CDR3 DNA is TGCGCCAGCAGCTTGGGGCAGAACACAGATACGCAGTATTTT. This chain joins TRBV5-1 and TRBJ2-3, with D uncertain. The CDR3 has 14 amino acids. The germline gives CDR1 SGHRS, CDR2 YFSETQ. The V and J ends lost 0 bases and 2 bases respectively, with 7 bases between them.

This clone was counted many times. The CDR3 is CASSSNLNEKLFF. The DNA of the CDR3 is TGCGCCAGCAGCTCCAACCTGAATGAAAAACTGTTTTTT. The chain couples TRBV5-1 to TRBJ1-4; D gene unclear. Germline values: CDR1 SGHRS, CDR2 YFSETQ. The CDR3 sequence is 13 residues long. The V end was cut by 3 bases, the J end by 5 bases, with 8 bases between.